This TCR beta chain was sequenced for a study of blood T cell repertoires in COVID-19. The CDR3 consists of 15 residues. The V end was cut by 7 bases, the J end by 5 bases, with 21 bases between. Using immunoSEQ multiplex PCR, the repertoire was profiled, and TCRdb retains in-frame clones only, with some absent. The sample lists about 250,000 clones; roughly nine tenths were seen once. The clonotype was recovered from a woman between 40 and 50 years old who had recovered from COVID-19. The sequenced material came from peripheral blood. This rearrangement joins TRBV23-1 to TRBJ2-7; perhaps TRBD2 as D (5 bases). TRBV23-1 is designated an ORF whose function remains uncertain. CDR3 sequence reads: CASTKSEGGLHEQYF. The CDR3 coding sequence is TGCGCCAGCACCAAATCTGAGGGTGGTCTCCACGAGCAGTACTTC.